The source of this TCR beta chain is a study of cytomegalovirus exposure and HLA in healthy donors. Points from the study as a whole: Later analysis suggested most CMV-associated TCR beta chains were HLA-restricted. Among the CMV-associated chains, three were confirmed in vitro as specific for CMV antigens.

Both 60 Vbeta primers and 13 Jbeta primers went into the PCR. Sequencing used immunoSEQ multiplex PCR; TCRdb keeps in-frame clones, though not all of them. Among about 170,000 clones listed, 79% were seen once. V shed 5 bases and J shed 5 bases, with 11 bases lying between them. The CDR3 covers 13 residues. Germline V CDR1 and CDR2: LNHNV, YYDKDF (reference sequence). On this clone itself: What it recognizes is unknown.

Material for sequencing was PBMCs. The TCR was taken from a woman in her 50s in good health and CMV-seronegative. The rearrangement links TRBV15 to TRBJ2-3, with D possibly being TRBD2 (6 bases). The CDR3 spells CATSSGRGDTQYF. The CDR3 nucleotides read TGTGCCACCAGCTCGGGGCGGGGAGATACGCAGTATTTT.